These 13 T cell receptor beta chains share one sample of origin, sequenced in a study of blood T cells in healthy people across ages. A second PCR, run for about 7 to 11 cycles, used a sample-barcoded 5' primer plus a J-beta primer mix. TCRdb itself ran the 5' RACE reads through MiXCR, one entry per CDR3 protein. The sample carries 700,000 or so distinct CDR3 sequences, approximately 40% recorded once. The sequenced material came from blood. These receptor sequences come from an elderly man in good health.

The chain couples TRBV4-1 to TRBJ2-4; 10 bases are a match to TRBD2. V dropped 1 base and J dropped 2; count of bases not matched to a gene: 5. Germline V gene lookup returns CDR1 MGHRA and CDR2 YSYEKL. This CDR3 has 17 residues. CDR3 sequence: CASSQGLAGVTKNIQYF. The CDR3 DNA reads TGCGCCAGCAGCCAAGGGCTAGCGGGAGTTACCAAAAACATTCAGTACTTC.

The gene calls are TRBV10-3 and TRBJ2-7; 7 bases map to TRBD1. The CDR3 is made up of 15 amino acids. J was trimmed by 2 bases and V by 4 bases; bases with no gene match: 8. Germline V gene sequence: CDR1 ENHRY, CDR2 SYGVKD. The chain's CDR3 is CAISGGGSRPYEQYF. The CDR3 nucleotides read TGTGCCATCAGTGGAGGGGGCAGCCGACCCTACGAGCAGTACTTC.

This clonotype was seen a handful of times. The genes are TRBV24-1 and TRBJ2-3; D is perhaps TRBD1 (5 bases). CDR3 length: 17 residues. Trimming pared 3 bases from V and 0 bases from J, leaving 15 bases between. Germline assignment: CDR1 KGHDR and CDR2 SFDVKD. DNA for the CDR3: TGTGCCACCAGTGATCCAACCCAGGGTGCTAGCACAGATACGCAGTATTTT. This codes for CATSDPTQGASTDTQYF.

J is TRBJ2-5 and V is TRBV20-1; D possibly corresponds to TRBD2 (6 bases). The germline V and J ends were trimmed by 8 bases and 0 bases, with 10 bases remaining between them. CDR1 and CDR2 from the germline V gene are DFQATT and SNEGSKA (reference sequence). This CDR3 has 12 amino acids. CDR3 sequence reads: CSTGSNQETQYF. CDR3 DNA sequence: TGCAGTACCGGGAGTAACCAAGAGACCCAGTACTTC.

This chain joins TRBV20-1 and TRBJ2-7, with 7 bases identical to TRBD2. Germline-derived CDR1 and CDR2 are DFQATT and SNEGSKA (reference sequence). Trimming at V came to 6 bases and at J to 0 bases, leaving 11 bases not matched to a gene. The CDR3 runs to 15 residues. The CDR3 is CSARGIAGLSYEQYF. As DNA, the CDR3 is TGCAGTGCAAGGGGAATAGCGGGCCTCTCCTACGAGCAGTACTTC.

Here the CDR3 reads CASSSEGEGDRDYEQYF. For the CDR3, the DNA is TGTGCCAGCAGTTCCGAGGGGGAGGGGGACAGGGATTACGAGCAGTACTTC. V gene TRBV28 combines with J gene TRBJ2-7; 9 bases line up with TRBD1. The CDR3 spans 17 residues. Unmatched junction bases numbered 14, after V lost 4 bases and J lost 4 bases. The germline V gene encodes CDR1 MDHEN and CDR2 SYDVKM.

The chain couples TRBV5-1 to TRBJ2-4; TRBD2 aligns across 9 bases. The assigned J gene may be wrong: the sequence end matches TRBJ2-7 better. The CDR3 runs to 15 residues. Germline-derived CDR1 and CDR2 are SGHRS and YFSETQ. The CDR3 bases are TGCGCCAGCAGCTTGGAGGGGACTAGCACGGGCGAGCAGTACTTC. Residues: CASSLEGTSTGEQYF.

The V gene is TRBV6-5, the J gene TRBJ1-5; TRBD1 is a possible D gene (6 bases). V lost 5 bases and J lost 2, with 10 bases in between. The CDR3 runs to 14 residues. From germline, CDR1 is MNHEY and CDR2 SVGAGI. CDR3 sequence reads: CASSVRQGNQPQHF. The CDR3 region has the DNA TGTGCCAGCAGTGTCCGACAGGGCAATCAGCCCCAGCATTTT.

A few counts support this clonotype. The rearrangement joins TRBV6-5 to TRBJ1-2; 7 bases fit TRBD1. V lost 6 bases and J lost 8; bases outside the gene matches: 9. CDR3 length: 13 residues. Germline V gives CDR1 MNHEY, CDR2 SVGAGI. The CDR3 protein is CASSRDRDHGYTF. CDR3 DNA sequence: TGTGCCAGCAGCCGCGACAGGGATCACGGCTACACCTTC.

The sample holds many counts of this clonotype. The chain uses TRBV7-2 and TRBJ2-3; a possible D gene is TRBD2 (8 bases). CDR1 and CDR2 from the germline V gene are SGHTA and FQGNSA. This CDR3 comprises 15 residues. V lost 3 bases and J lost 6, with 16 bases in between. The CDR3 DNA is TGTGCCAGCAGCTTGGGACAGCGGGAGTGGGATACGCAGTATTTT. It codes for CASSLGQREWDTQYF.

V usage is TRBV7-2 and J usage is TRBJ1-1, with unresolved D. The ends were cut back, 0 bases at V and 1 base at J, with 9 bases in the middle. Germline lookup yields CDR1 SGHTA and CDR2 FQGNSA. The CDR3 is 15 residues long. In DNA form, the CDR3 reads TGTGCCAGCAGCTTAGCGTGGGGTGGGAACACTGAAGCTTTCTTT. Translating gives CASSLAWGGNTEAFF.

This clonotype was picked up a small number of times. V and J are TRBV7-9 and TRBJ1-6; 8 bases agree with TRBD1. This CDR3 contains 14 residues. With 2 bases clipped from V and 10 bases from J, the junction kept 4 bases outside the gene matches. The germline gives CDR1 SEHNR, CDR2 FQNEAQ (reference sequence). The CDR3 here is CASSLQTGVSPLHF. In DNA form, the CDR3 reads TGTGCCAGCAGCTTACAGACAGGGGTATCACCCCTCCACTTT.

This clonotype showed up many times. The CDR3 region is CSATLGGDEQYF. In DNA form, the CDR3 reads TGCAGTGCTACCCTAGGCGGGGACGAGCAGTACTTC. This sequence joins TRBV20-1 and TRBJ2-5; D is possibly TRBD2 (6 bases). The closer fit of TRBJ2-7 to the DNA end suggests the J call may be wrong. Germline V gene lookup returns CDR1 DFQATT and CDR2 SNEGSKA (reference sequence). This CDR3 region has 12 residues.